Following are 4 T cell receptor beta chains from one sample sequenced in a study of T cell responses to AZD1222 COVID-19 vaccine. Clones were read by immunoSEQ multiplex PCR, and TCRdb kept only the in-frame ones, dropping some. This sample has over 130,000 clones, with 88% found just once. Sequencing was performed on peripheral blood, taken on day 0 of AZD1222 vaccination. These receptors were taken from an adult in good health.

J is TRBJ1-2 and V is TRBV19, with D maybe TRBD1 (6 bases). CDR1 LNHDA and CDR2 SQIVND come from the germline V gene (reference sequence). The CDR3 is 16 residues long. V lost 5 bases and J lost 5, with 21 bases in between. The CDR3 loop reads CASSSTPRTVNYGYTF. As DNA, the CDR3 is TGTGCCAGTAGTTCCACTCCCCGGACAGTGAATTATGGCTACACCTTC.

The chain is built from TRBV29-1 and TRBJ2-3, with TRBD1 as a possible D gene (5 bases). The germline V gene has CDR1 SQVTM and CDR2 ANQGSEA. V dropped 6 bases and J dropped 5 bases, with 15 bases sitting between them. CDR3 length: 13 amino acids. CDR3 protein: CSVDLSTGDTQYF. The DNA for the CDR3 is TGCAGCGTAGACCTTTCTACAGGAGATACGCAGTATTTT.

V is TRBV5-8 and J is TRBJ1-1; 9 nucleotides align to TRBD1. With 3 bases clipped from V and 4 bases from J, the junction kept 7 bases outside the gene matches. This CDR3 comprises 15 residues. CDR1 is SGHTS, CDR2 YDEGEE, per germline. In DNA, the CDR3 is TGTGCCAGCAGCTGGCACCGGGACAGGGTCACTGAAGCTTTCTTT. It codes for CASSWHRDRVTEAFF.

The V call is TRBV6-1, the J call TRBJ1-2; 9 nucleotides match TRBD1. V was pared by 2 bases and J by 7 bases, with 5 bases of the junction left unmatched. This CDR3 has 14 residues. Germline CDR1 MNHNS, CDR2 SASEGT. This chain's CDR3 is CASSEKGQGPGYTF. As DNA, the CDR3 is TGTGCCAGCAGTGAAAAGGGACAGGGCCCTGGCTACACCTTC.